A selection of T cell receptor beta chains follows, all from one sample in a study of long-term antiretroviral therapy in people with HIV. Assay used: immunoSEQ multiplex PCR; TCRdb lists only in-frame clones, some missing. The sample holds around 19,000 clones; over 70% are singletons and the top ten take around 15%. The material was unsorted PBMCs, obtained 2.9 years after starting antiretroviral therapy. Source of these receptors: a woman aged 25 to 45 with HIV. Each CDR3 is given with its conserved first and last residue. The order of the fields is D gene, J gene, V gene, clone size, CDR3 protein, CDR3 DNA. D genes are given only for firm matches. Size tells how often a clone was seen (once, few, many) or the class of an expanded clone, and some rows leave it out.

D: TRBD1
J: TRBJ1-1
V: TRBV27
size: .
CDR3: CASSLSGTGGTEAFF
DNA: TGTGCCAGCAGTTTATCGGGGACAGGGGGCACTGAAGCTTTCTTT

D: .
J: TRBJ1-4
V: TRBV30
size: .
CDR3: CAWRANEKLFF
DNA: TGTGCCTGGAGAGCTAATGAAAAACTGTTTTTT

D: TRBD1
J: TRBJ2-3
V: TRBV19
size: .
CDR3: CASSPGQGGTDTQYF
DNA: TGTGCCAGTAGTCCCGGACAGGGTGGGACAGATACGCAGTATTTT

D: TRBD1
J: TRBJ1-1
V: TRBV5-1
size: .
CDR3: CASSYLGTANTEAFF
DNA: TGCGCCAGCAGCTACCTCGGGACAGCGAACACTGAAGCTTTCTTT

D: .
J: TRBJ1-1
V: TRBV4-1
size: few
CDR3: CASSQGYSLNTEAFF
DNA: TGCGCCAGCAGCCAAGGGTACAGCCTTAACACTGAAGCTTTCTTT

D: .
J: TRBJ1-2
V: TRBV5-6
size: .
CDR3: CASSLGSGHGYTF
DNA: TGTGCCAGCAGCTTGGGTTCCGGGCACGGCTACACCTTC

D: .
J: TRBJ2-2
V: TRBV5-6
size: .
CDR3: CASSLYGTGELFF
DNA: TGTGCCAGCAGCTTGTACGGAACCGGGGAGCTGTTTTTT

D: .
J: TRBJ1-2
V: TRBV19
size: .
CDR3: CASSIGRSPRNYGYTF
DNA: TGTGCCAGTAGTATCGGACGGAGCCCAAGAAACTATGGCTACACCTTC

D: .
J: TRBJ1-3
V: TRBV19
size: once
CDR3: CASSTSIRNPGNTIYF
DNA: TGTGCCAGTAGTACCTCTATCCGGAACCCTGGAAACACCATATATTTT

D: .
J: TRBJ2-3
V: TRBV5-4
size: .
CDR3: CASSPRGVRTQYF
DNA: TGTGCCAGCAGCCCCCGGGGAGTTCGAACGCAGTATTTT

D: .
J: TRBJ1-1
V: TRBV27
size: .
CDR3: CASSTGQMNTEAFF
DNA: TGTGCCAGCAGTACAGGACAGATGAACACTGAAGCTTTCTTT

D: .
J: TRBJ1-2
V: TRBV29-1
size: .
CDR3: CSTGDGGGYTF
DNA: TGCAGCACTGGGGACGGTGGCGGCTACACCTTC

D: .
J: TRBJ1-1
V: TRBV9
size: .
CDR3: CASSAQTTNTEAFF
DNA: TGTGCCAGCAGCGCCCAGACAACGAACACTGAAGCTTTCTTT

D: .
J: TRBJ1-1
V: TRBV10-2
size: .
CDR3: CASSDPNTEAFF
DNA: TGCGCCAGCAGTGATCCGAACACTGAAGCTTTCTTT

D: TRBD2
J: TRBJ2-5
V: TRBV4-2
size: .
CDR3: CASSQDWQRGSETQYF
DNA: TGTGCCAGCAGCCAAGACTGGCAGCGGGGTTCGGAGACCCAGTACTTC

D: .
J: TRBJ2-7
V: TRBV2
size: .
CDR3: CASSDDRVYEQYF
DNA: TGTGCCAGCAGTGATGACAGAGTCTACGAGCAGTACTTC